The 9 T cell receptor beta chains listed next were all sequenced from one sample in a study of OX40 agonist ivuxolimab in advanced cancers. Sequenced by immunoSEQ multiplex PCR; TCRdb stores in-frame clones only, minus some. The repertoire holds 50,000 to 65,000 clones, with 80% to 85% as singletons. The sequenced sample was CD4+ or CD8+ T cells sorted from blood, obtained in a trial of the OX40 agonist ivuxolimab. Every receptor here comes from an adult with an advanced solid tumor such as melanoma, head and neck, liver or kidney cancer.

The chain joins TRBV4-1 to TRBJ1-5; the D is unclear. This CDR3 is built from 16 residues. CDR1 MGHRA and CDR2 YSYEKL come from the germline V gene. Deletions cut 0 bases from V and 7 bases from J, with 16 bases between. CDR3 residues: CASSQDRNKEIQPQHF. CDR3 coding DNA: TGCGCCAGCAGCCAAGATCGTAACAAGGAAATCCAGCCCCAGCATTTT.

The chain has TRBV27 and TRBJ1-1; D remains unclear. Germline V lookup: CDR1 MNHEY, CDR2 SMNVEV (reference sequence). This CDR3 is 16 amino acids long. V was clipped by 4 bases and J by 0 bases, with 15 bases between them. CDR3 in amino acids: CASSSTALLVNTEAFF. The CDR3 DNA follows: TGTGCCAGCAGTTCCACAGCTCTTTTAGTGAACACTGAAGCTTTCTTT.

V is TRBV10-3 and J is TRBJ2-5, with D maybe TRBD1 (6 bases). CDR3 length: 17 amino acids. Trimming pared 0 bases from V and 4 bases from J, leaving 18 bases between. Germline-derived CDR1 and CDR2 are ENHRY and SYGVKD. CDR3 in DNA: TGTGCCATCAGTGAGTCCGAGGGACATCTGAGGGGAGAGACCCAGTACTTC. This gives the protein CAISESEGHLRGETQYF.

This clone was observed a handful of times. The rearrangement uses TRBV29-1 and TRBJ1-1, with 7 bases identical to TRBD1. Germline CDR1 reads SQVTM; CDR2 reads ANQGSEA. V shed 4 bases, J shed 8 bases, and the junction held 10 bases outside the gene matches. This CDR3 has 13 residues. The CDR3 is CSVVGLTGVEAFF. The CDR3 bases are TGCAGCGTTGTGGGCTTAACAGGGGTGGAAGCTTTCTTT.

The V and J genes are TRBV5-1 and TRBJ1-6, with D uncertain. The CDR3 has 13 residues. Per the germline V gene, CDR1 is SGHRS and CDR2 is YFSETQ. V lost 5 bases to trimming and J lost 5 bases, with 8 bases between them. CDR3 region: CASSWADNSPLHF. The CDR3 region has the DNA TGCGCCAGCAGTTGGGCAGATAATTCACCCCTCCACTTT.

CDR3 DNA sequence: TGTGCCAGCAGTGCCCGACTAGCTTCTTCTAGCACAGATACGCAGTATTTT. This translates into CASSARLASSSTDTQYF. The rearrangement uses TRBV2 and TRBJ2-3; 7 bases map to TRBD2. This CDR3 is built from 17 residues. Germline V gene lookup returns CDR1 SNHLY and CDR2 FYNNEI. The V and J ends lost 4 bases and 0 bases, in that order; junction bases with no gene match: 10.

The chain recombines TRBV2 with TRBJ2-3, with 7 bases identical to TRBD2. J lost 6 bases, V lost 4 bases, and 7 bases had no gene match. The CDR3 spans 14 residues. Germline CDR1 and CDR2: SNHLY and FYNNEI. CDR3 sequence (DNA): TGTGCCAGCAGTGTTTCTGGGGGGGAGGATACGCAGTATTTT. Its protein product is CASSVSGGEDTQYF. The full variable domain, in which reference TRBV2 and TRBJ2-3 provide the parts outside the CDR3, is EPEVTQTPSHQVTQMGQEVILRCVPISNHLYFYWYRQILGQKVEFLVSFYNNEISEKSEIFDDQFSVERPDGSNFTLKIRSTKLEDSAMYFCASSVSGGEDTQYFGPGTRLTVL.

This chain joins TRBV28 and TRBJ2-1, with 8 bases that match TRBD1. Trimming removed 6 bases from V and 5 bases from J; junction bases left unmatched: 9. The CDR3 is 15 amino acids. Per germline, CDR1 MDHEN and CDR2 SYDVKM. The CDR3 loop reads CASRSQGAPNNEQFF. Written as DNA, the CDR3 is TGTGCCAGCAGGTCTCAGGGGGCGCCCAACAATGAGCAGTTCTTC.

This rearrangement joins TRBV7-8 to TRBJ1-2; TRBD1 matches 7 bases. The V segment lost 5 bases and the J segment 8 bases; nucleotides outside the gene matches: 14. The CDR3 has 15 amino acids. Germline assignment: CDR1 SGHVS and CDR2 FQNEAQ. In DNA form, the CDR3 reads TGTGCCAGCAGCCCTCGGGACAGCACCCTTAGGGGCTACACCTTC. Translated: CASSPRDSTLRGYTF.